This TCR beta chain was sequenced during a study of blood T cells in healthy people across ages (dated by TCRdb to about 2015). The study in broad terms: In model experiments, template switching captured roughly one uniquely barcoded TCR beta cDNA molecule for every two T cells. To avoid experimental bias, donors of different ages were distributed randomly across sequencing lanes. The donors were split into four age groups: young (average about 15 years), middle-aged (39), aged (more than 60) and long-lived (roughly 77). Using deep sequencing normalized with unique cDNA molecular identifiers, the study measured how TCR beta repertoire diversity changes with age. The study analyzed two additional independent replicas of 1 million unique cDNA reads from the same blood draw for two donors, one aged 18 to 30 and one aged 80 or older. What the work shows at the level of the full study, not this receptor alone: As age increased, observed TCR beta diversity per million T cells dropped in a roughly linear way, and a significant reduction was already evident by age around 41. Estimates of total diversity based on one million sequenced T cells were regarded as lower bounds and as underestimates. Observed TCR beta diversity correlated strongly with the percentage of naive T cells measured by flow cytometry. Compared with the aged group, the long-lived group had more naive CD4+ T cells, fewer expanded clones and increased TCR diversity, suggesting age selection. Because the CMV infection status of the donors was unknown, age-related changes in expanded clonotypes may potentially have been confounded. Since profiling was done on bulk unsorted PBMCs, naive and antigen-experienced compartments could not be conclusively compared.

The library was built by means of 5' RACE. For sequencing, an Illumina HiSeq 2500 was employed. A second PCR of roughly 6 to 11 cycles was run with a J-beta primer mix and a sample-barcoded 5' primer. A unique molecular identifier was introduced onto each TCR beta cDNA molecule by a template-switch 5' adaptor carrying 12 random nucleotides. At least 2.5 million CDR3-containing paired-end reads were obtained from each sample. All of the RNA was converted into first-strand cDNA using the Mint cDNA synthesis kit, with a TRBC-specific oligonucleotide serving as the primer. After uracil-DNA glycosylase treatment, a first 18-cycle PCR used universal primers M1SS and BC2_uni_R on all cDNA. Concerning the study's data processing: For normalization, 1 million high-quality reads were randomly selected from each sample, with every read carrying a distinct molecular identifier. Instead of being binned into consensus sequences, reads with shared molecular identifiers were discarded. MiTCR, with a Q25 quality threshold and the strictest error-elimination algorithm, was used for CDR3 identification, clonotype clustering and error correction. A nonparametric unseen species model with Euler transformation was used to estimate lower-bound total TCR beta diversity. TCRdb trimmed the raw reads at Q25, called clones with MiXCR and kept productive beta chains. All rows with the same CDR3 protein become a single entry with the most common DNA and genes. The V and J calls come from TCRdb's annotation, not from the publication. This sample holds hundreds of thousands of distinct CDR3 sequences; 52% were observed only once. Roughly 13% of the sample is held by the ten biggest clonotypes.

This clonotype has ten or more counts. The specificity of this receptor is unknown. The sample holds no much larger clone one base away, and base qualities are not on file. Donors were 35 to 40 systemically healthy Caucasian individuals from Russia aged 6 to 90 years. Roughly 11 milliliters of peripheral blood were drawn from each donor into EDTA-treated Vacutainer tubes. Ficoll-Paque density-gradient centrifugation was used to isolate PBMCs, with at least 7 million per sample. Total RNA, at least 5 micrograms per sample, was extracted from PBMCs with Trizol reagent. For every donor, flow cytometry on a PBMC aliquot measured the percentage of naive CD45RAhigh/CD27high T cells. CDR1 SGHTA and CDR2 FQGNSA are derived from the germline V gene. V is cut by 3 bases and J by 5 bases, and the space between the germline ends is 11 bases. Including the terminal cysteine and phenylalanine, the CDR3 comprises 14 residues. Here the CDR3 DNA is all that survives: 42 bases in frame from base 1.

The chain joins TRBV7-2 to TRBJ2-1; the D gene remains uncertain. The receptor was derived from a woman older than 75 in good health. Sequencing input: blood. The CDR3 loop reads CASSFPGFDNEQFF. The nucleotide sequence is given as TGTGCCAGCAGCTTTCCGGGTTTCGACAATGAGCAGTTCTTC. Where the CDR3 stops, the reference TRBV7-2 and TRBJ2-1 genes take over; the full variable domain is GAGVSQSPSNKVTEKGKDVELRCDPISGHTALYWYRQSLGQGLEFLIYFQGNSAPDKSGLPSDRFSAERTGGSVSTLTIQRTQQEDSAVYLCASSFPGFDNEQFFGPGTRLTVL.